This T cell receptor beta chain was identified during a study of CD8 T cells in ankylosing spondylitis. This clonotype was detected many times. V was pared by 0 bases and J by 4 bases, with 8 bases between. Per germline, CDR1 SGDLS and CDR2 YYNGEE. This CDR3 region has 14 residues. From the 5' RACE reads, TCRdb called clonotypes with MiXCR, one entry per CDR3 protein. There are some 130,000 distinct CDR3 sequences in the sample; over 7% occur only once, and 3.3% lies in the top ten. The sequence came from a male donor with ankylosing spondylitis or in good health (not recorded which). The rearrangement uses TRBV9 and TRBJ1-3; D call uncertain. Sequences were obtained from blood, either unsorted or a sorted T cell fraction (not recorded which). In DNA, the CDR3 is TGTGCCAGCAGCGTAGAGACATCAGGAAACACCATATATTTT. This sequence encodes CASSVETSGNTIYF.